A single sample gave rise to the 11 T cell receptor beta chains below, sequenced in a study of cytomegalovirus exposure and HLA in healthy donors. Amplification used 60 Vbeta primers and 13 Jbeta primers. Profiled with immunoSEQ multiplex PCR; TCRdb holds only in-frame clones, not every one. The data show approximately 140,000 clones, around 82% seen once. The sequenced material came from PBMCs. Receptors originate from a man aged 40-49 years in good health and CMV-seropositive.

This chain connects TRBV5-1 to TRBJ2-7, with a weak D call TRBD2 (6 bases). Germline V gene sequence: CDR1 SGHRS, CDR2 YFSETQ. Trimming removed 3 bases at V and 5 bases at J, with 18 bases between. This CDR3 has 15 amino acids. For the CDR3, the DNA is TGCGCCAGCAGCTGGGGGGACGGCCCAAGTAACGAGCAGTACTTC. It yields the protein CASSWGDGPSNEQYF.

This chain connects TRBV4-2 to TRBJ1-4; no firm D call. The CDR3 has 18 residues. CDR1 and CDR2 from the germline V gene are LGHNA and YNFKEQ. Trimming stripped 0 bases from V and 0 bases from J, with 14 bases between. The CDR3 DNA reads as TGTGCCAGCAGCCAAGATTCGCCCCCGATAGCAACTAATGAAAAACTGTTTTTT. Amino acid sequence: CASSQDSPPIATNEKLFF.

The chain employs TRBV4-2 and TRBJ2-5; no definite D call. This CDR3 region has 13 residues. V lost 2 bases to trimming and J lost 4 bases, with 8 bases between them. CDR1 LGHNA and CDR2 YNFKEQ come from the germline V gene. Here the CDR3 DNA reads TGTGCCAGCAGCCAACCTAGTGGAGAGACCCAGTACTTC. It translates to CASSQPSGETQYF.

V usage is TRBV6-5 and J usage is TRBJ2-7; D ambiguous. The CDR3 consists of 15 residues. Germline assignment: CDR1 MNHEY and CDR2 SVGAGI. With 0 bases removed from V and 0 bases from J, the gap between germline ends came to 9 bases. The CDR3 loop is CASSYSRITSYEQYF. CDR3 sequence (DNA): TGTGCCAGCAGTTACTCGAGGATCACCTCCTACGAGCAGTACTTC.

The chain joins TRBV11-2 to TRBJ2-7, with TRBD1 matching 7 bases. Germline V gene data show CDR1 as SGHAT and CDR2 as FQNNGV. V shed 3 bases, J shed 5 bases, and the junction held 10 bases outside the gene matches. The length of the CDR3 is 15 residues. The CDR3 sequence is CASSFSTGSIDEQYF. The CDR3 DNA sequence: TGTGCCAGCAGCTTTTCGACAGGGAGCATCGACGAGCAGTACTTC.

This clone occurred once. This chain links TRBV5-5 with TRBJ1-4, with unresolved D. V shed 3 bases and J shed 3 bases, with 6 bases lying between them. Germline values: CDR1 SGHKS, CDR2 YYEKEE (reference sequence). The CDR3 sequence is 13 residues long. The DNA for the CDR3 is TGTGCCAGCAGCTCCCGGGCTAATGAAAAACTGTTTTTT. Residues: CASSSRANEKLFF.

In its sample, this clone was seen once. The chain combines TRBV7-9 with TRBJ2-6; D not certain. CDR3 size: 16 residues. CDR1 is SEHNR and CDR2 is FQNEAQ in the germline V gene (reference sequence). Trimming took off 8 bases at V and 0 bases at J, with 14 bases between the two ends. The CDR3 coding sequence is TGTGCCAGCCCTCAAGATACGGGCTCTGGGGCCAACGTCCTGACTTTC. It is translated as CASPQDTGSGANVLTF.

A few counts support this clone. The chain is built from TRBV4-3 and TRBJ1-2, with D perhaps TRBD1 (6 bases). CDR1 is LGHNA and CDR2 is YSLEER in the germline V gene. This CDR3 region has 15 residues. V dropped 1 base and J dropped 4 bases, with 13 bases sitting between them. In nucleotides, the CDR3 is TGCGCCAGCAGCCAAGGAGGGGCAGGGGTCTATGGCTACACCTTC. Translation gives CASSQGGAGVYGYTF.

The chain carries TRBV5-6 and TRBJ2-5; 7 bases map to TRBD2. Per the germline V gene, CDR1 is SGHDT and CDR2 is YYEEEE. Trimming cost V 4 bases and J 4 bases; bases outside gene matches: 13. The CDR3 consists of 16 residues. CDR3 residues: CASSIRTPWGGETQYF. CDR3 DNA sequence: TGTGCCAGCAGCATTCGGACGCCCTGGGGGGGAGAGACCCAGTACTTC.

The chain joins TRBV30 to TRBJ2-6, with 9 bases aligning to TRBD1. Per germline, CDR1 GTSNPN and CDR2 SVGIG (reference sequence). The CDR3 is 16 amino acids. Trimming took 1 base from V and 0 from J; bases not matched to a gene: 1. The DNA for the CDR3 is TGTGCCTGGAGTGGGACAGGGGTCTCTGGGGCCAACGTCCTGACTTTC. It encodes CAWSGTGVSGANVLTF.

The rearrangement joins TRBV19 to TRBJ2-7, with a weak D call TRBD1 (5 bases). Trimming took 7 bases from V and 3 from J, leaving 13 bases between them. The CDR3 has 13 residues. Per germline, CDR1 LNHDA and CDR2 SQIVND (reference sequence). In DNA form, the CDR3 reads TGTGCCAGTACCCCCGCAGGGCACTACGAGCAGTACTTC. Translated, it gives CASTPAGHYEQYF. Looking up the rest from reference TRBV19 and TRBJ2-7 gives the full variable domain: DGGITQSPKYLFRKEGQNVTLSCEQNLNHDAMYWYRQDPGQGLRLIYYSQIVNDFQKGDIAEGYSVSREKKESFPLTVTSAQKNPTAFYLCASTPAGHYEQYFGPGTRLTVT.